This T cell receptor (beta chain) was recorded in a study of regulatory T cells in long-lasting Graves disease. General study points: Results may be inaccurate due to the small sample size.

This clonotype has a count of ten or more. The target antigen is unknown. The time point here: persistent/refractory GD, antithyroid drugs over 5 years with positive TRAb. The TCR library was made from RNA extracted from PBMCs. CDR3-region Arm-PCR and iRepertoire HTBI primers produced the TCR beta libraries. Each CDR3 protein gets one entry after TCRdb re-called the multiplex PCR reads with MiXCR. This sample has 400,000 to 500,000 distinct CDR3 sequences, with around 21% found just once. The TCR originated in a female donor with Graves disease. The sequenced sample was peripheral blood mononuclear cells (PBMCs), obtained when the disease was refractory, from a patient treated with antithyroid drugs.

The CDR3 spells CSVGDASSYEQYF. CDR3 coding DNA: TGCAGCGTTGGTGACGCTAGCTCCTACGAGCAGTACTTC. V and J are TRBV29-1 and TRBJ2-7; no reliable D call. V gave up 4 bases and J gave up 0 bases, with 10 bases separating them. From germline, CDR1 is SQVTM and CDR2 ANQGSEA. The length of the CDR3 is 13 residues.